This TCR beta chain was obtained from a study of blood T cell repertoires in COVID-19. Study details: Specimens from acute and convalescent COVID-19 originated in the United States, Italy and Spain. The analysed material was cDNA or gDNA that came from T cells, B-cell-depleted T cells, or PBMCs.

Germline CDR1 reads MNHEY; CDR2 reads SMNVEV (reference sequence). V lost 5 bases to trimming and J lost 6 bases; unmatched junction nucleotides: 16. This CDR3 contains 18 residues. Profiling relied on immunoSEQ multiplex PCR, and the TCRdb table lists in-frame clones only, not all of them. The sample yields roughly 130,000 clones, more than 75% seen once. What was sequenced was peripheral blood. V and J are TRBV27 and TRBJ2-3; 11 nucleotides agree with TRBD1. This TCR came from an older woman with acute or convalescent COVID-19. The CDR3 DNA is TGTGCCAGCAGTGTACTCCCGGGACAGGGGGGAGATCAGGATACGCAGTATTTT. This encodes CASSVLPGQGGDQDTQYF.